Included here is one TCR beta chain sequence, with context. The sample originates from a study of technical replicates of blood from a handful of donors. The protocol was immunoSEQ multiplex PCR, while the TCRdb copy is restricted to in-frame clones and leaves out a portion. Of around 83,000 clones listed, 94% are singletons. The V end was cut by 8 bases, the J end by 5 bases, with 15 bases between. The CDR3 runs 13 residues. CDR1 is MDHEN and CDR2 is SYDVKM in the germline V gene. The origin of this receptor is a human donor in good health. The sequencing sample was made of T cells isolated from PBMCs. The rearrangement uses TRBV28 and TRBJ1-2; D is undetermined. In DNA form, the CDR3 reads TGTGCCAGCTCCCGGACCGCGGGATATGGCTACACCTTC. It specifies CASSRTAGYGYTF.